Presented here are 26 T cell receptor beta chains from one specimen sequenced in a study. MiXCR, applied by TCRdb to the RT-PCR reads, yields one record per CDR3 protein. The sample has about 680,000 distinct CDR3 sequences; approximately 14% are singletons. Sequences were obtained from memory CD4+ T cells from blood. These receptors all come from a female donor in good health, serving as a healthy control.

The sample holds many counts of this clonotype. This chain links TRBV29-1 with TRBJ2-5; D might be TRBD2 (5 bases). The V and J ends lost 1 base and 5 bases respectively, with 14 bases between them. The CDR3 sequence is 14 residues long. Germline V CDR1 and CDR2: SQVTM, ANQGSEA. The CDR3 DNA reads TGCAGCGTTGAAGGGAGAGGGATCGGGGAGACCCAGTACTTC. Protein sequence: CSVEGRGIGETQYF.

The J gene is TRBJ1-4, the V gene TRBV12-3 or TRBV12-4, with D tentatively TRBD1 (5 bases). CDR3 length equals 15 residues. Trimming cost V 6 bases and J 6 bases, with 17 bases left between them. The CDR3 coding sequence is TGTGCCAGCAGCCGTCGCGGGGGGGGGTATGAAAAACTGTTTTTT. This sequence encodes CASSRRGGGYEKLFF.

In nucleotides, the CDR3 is TGTGCCAGCAGTGAATATTGGACTAGCGGGAGATCTTACGAGCAGTACTTC. Its translation is CASSEYWTSGRSYEQYF. The V call is TRBV6-1, the J call TRBJ2-7, with 13 bases aligning to TRBD2. CDR1 and CDR2 (germline): MNHNS, SASEGT. V was pared by 2 bases and J by 4 bases, with 8 bases of the junction left unmatched. The CDR3 is 17 amino acids.

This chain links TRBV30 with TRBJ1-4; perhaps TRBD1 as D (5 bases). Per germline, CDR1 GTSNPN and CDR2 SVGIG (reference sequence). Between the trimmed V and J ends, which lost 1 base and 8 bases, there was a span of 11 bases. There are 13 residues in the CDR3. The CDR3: CAWSGQGGEKLFF. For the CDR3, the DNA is TGTGCCTGGAGTGGGCAGGGAGGCGAAAAACTGTTTTTT.

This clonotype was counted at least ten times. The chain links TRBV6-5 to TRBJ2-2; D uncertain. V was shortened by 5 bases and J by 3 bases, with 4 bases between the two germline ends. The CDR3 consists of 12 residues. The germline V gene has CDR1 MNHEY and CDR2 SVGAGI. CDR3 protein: CASSKYTGELFF. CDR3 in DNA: TGTGCCAGCAGTAAATACACCGGGGAGCTGTTTTTT.

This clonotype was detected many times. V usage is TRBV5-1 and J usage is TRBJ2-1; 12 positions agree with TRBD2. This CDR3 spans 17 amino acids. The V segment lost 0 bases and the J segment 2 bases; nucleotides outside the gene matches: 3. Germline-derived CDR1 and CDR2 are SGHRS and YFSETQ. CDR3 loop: CASSLVTSGGAYNEQFF. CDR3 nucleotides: TGCGCCAGCAGCTTGGTGACTAGCGGGGGAGCCTACAATGAGCAGTTCTTC.

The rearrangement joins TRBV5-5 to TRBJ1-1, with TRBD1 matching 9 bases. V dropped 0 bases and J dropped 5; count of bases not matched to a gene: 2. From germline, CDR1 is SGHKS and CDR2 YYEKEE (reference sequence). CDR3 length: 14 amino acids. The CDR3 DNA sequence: TGTGCCAGCAGCTTGGAAGGACAGGGGACTGAAGCTTTCTTT. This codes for CASSLEGQGTEAFF. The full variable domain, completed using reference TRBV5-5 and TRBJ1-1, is DAGVTQSPTHLIKTRGQQVTLRCSPISGHKSVSWYQQVLGQGPQFIFQYYEKEERGRGNFPDRFSARQFPNYSSELNVNALLLGDSALYLCASSLEGQGTEAFFGQGTRLTVV.

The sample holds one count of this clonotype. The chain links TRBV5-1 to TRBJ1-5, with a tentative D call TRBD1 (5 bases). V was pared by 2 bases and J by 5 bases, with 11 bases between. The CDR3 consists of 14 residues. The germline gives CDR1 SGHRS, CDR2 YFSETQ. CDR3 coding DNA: TGCGCCAGCAGCTTTTCAGGGAGGGATCAGCCCCAGCATTTT. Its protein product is CASSFSGRDQPQHF.

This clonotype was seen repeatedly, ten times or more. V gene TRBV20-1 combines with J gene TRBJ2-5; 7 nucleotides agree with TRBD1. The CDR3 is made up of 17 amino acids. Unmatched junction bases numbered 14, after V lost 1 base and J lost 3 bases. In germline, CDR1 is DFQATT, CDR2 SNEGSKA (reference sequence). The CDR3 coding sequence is TGCAGTGCTAGAGGGACCTTGACAGGGATGCCGGAAGAGACCCAGTACTTC. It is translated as CSARGTLTGMPEETQYF.

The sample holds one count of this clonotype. This CDR3 is CASKMTGPYGYTF. The DNA for the CDR3 is TGTGCCAGCAAAATGACAGGCCCCTATGGCTACACCTTC. V and J are TRBV28 and TRBJ1-2, with a weak D call TRBD1 (6 bases). Per germline, CDR1 MDHEN and CDR2 SYDVKM. This CDR3 has 13 residues. Between the trimmed V and J ends, which lost 7 bases and 4 bases, there was a span of 13 bases.

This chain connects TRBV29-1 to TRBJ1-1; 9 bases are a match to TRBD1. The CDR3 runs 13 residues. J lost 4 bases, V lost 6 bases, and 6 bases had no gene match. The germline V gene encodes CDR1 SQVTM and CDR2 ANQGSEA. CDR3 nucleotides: TGCAGCGTAGAGGCGGACAGGGGCACTGAAGCTTTCTTT. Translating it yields CSVEADRGTEAFF.

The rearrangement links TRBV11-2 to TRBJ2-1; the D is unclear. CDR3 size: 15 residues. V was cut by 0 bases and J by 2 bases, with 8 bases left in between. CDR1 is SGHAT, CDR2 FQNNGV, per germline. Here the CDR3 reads CASSLERPPYNEQFF. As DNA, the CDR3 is TGTGCCAGCAGCTTAGAACGCCCCCCCTACAATGAGCAGTTCTTC. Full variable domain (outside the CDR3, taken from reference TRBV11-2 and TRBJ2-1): EAGVAQSPRYKIIEKRQSVAFWCNPISGHATLYWYQQILGQGPKLLIQFQNNGVVDDSQLPKDRFSAERLKGVDSTLKIQPAKLEDSAVYLCASSLERPPYNEQFFGPGTRLTVL.

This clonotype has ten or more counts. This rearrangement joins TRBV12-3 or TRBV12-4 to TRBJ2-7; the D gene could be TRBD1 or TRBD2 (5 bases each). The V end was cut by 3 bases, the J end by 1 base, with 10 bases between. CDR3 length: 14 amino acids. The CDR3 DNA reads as TGTGCCAGCAGTTTGTCGGGGCTGTCCTACGAGCAGTACTTC. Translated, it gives CASSLSGLSYEQYF.

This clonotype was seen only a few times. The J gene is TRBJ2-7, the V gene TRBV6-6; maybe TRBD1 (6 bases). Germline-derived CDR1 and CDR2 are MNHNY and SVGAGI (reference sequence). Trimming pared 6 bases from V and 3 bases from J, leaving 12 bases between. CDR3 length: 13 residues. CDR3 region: CASRQGNFYEQYF. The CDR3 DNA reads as TGTGCCAGCAGGCAGGGGAACTTCTACGAGCAGTACTTC.

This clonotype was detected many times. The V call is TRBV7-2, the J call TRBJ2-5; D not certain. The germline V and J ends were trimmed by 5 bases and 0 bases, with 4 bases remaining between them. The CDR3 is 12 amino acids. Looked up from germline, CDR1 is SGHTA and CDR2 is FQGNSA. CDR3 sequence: CASSPYQETQYF. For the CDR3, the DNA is TGTGCCAGCAGCCCGTACCAAGAGACCCAGTACTTC.

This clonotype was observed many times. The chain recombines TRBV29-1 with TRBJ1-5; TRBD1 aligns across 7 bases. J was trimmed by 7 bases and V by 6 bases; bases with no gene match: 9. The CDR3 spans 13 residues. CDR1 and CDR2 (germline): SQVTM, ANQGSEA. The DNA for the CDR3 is TGCAGCGTGGAACAGGGGATCGGCCAGCCCCAGCATTTT. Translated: CSVEQGIGQPQHF.

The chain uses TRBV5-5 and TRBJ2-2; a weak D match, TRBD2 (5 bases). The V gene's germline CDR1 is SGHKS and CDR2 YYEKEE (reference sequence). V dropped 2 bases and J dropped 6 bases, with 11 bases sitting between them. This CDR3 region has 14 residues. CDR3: CASSFLALPGELFF. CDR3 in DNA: TGTGCCAGCAGCTTCCTAGCTCTTCCCGGGGAGCTGTTTTTT.

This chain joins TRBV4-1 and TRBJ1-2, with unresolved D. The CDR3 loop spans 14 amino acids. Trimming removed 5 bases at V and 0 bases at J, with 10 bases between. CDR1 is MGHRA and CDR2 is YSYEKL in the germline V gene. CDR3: CASSYDTSNYGYTF. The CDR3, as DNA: TGCGCCAGCAGCTACGACACGTCTAACTATGGCTACACCTTC.

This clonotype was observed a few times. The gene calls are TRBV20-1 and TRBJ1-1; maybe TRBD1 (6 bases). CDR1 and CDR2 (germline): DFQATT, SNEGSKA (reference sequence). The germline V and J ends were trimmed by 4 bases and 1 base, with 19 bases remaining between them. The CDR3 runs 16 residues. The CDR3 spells CSAIPGGDNRNTEAFF. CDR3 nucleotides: TGCAGTGCTATACCTGGAGGGGACAACAGGAACACTGAAGCTTTCTTT.

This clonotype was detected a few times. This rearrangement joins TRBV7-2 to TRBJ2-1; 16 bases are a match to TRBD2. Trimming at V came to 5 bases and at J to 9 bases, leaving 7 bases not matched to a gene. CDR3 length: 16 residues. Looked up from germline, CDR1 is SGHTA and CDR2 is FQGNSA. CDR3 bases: TGTGCCAGCAGCCGCGGGACTAGCGGGGGGGCCATTGAGCAGTTCTTC. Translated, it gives CASSRGTSGGAIEQFF.

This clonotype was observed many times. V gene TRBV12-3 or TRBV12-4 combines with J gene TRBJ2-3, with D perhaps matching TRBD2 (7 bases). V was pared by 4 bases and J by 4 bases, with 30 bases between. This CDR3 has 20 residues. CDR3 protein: CASSSPMDRPSGGEADTQYF. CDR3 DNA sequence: TGTGCCAGCAGTTCCCCGATGGACAGACCTAGCGGAGGAGAAGCAGATACGCAGTATTTT.

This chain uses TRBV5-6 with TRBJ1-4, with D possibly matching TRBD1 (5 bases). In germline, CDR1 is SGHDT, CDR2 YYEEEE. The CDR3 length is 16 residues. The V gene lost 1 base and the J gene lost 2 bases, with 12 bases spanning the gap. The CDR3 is CASSLPRKGTNEKLFF. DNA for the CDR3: TGTGCCAGCAGCTTGCCCCGGAAGGGGACTAATGAAAAACTGTTTTTT. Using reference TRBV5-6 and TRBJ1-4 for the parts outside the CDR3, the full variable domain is DAGVTQSPTHLIKTRGQQVTLRCSPKSGHDTVSWYQQALGQGPQFIFQYYEEEERQRGNFPDRFSGHQFPNYSSELNVNALLLGDSALYLCASSLPRKGTNEKLFFGSGTQLSVL.

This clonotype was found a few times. CDR3 coding DNA: TGTGCCAGCAGCCTAGAGGCGGCCTCCGATACGCAGTATTTT. It yields the protein CASSLEAASDTQYF. The rearrangement links TRBV7-3 to TRBJ2-3; unclear D gene. The CDR3 covers 14 residues. Per the germline V gene, CDR1 is SGHTA and CDR2 is FQGTGA. V was shortened by 5 bases and J by 6 bases, with 15 bases between the two germline ends.

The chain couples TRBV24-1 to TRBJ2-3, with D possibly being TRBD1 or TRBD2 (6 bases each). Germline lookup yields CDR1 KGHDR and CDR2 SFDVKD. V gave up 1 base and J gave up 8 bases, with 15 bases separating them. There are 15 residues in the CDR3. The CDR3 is CATSDFRGFGSTQYF. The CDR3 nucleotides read TGTGCCACCAGTGATTTTAGGGGGTTCGGGAGTACGCAGTATTTT.

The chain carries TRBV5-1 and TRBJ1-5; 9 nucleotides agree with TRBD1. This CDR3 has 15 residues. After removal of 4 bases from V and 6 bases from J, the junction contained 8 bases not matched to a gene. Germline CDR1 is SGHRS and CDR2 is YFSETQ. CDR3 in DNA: TGCGCCAGCAGCCGGACAGGGGAGAGTAGTCAGCCCCAGCATTTT. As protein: CASSRTGESSQPQHF.

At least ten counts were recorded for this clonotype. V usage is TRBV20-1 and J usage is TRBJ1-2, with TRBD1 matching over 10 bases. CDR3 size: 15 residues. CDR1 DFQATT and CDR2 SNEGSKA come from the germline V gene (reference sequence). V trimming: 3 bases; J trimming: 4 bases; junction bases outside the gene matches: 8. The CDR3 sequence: CSASISRQGAYGYTF. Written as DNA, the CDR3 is TGCAGTGCTAGTATATCTAGACAGGGGGCCTATGGCTACACCTTC.